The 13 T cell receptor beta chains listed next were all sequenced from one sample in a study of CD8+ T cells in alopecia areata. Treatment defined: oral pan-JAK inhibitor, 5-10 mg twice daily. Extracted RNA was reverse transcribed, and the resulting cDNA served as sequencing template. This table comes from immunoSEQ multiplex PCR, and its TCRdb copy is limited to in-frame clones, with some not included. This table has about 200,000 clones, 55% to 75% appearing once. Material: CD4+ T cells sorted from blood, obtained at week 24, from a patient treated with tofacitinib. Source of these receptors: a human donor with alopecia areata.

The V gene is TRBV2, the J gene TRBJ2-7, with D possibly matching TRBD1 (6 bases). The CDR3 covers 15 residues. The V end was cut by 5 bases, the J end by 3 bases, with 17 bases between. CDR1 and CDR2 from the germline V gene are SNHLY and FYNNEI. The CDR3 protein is CASSPPGTPGYEQYF. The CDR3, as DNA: TGTGCCAGCAGTCCACCGGGGACACCGGGCTACGAGCAGTACTTC.

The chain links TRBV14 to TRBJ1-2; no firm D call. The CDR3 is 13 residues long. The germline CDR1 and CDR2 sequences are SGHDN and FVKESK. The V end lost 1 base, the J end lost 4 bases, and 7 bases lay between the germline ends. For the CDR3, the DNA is TGTGCCAGCAGCCAAGTATCCTTCTATGGCTACACCTTC. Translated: CASSQVSFYGYTF.

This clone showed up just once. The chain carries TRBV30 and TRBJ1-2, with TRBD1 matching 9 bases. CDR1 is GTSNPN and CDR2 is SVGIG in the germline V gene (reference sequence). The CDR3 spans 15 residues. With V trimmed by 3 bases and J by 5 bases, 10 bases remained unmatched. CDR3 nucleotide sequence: TGTGCCTGGAGACCACAGGGGGCGCCCGGGTATGGCTACACCTTC. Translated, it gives CAWRPQGAPGYGYTF.

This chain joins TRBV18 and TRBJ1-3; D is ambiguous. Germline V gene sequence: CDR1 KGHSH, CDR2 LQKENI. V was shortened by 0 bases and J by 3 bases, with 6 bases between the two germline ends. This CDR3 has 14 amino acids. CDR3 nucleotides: TGTGCCAGCTCACCACCGGGGATTGGAAACACCATATATTTT. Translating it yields CASSPPGIGNTIYF.

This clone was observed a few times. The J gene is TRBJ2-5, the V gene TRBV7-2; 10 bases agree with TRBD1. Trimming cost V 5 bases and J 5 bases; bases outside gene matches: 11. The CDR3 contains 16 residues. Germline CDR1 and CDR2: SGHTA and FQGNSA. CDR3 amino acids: CASSPVPGQGLETQYF. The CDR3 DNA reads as TGTGCCAGCAGCCCAGTTCCGGGACAGGGGCTGGAGACCCAGTACTTC.

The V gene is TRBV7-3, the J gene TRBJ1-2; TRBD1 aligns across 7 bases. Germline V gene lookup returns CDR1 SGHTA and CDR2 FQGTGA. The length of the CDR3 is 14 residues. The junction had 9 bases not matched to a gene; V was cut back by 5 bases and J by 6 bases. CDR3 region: CASSRDREVDGYTF. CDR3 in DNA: TGTGCCAGCAGCCGTGACAGGGAGGTTGATGGCTACACCTTC.

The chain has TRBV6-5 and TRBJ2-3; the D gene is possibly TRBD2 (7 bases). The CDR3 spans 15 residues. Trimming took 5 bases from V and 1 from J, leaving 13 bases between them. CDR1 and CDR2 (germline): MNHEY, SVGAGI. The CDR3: CASSRSGGRTDTQYF. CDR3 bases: TGTGCCAGCAGTAGGTCGGGGGGCCGCACAGATACGCAGTATTTT.

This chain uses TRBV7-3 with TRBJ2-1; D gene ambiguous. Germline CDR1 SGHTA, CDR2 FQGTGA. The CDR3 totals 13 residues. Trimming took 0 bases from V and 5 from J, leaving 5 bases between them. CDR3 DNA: TGTGCCAGCAGCTTAACACGGAACAATGAGCAGTTCTTC. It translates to CASSLTRNNEQFF.

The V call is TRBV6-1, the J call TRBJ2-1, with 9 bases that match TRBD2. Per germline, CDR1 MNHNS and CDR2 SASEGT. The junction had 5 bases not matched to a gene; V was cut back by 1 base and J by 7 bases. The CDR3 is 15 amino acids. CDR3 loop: CASSEVAGARNEQFF. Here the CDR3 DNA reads TGTGCCAGCAGTGAAGTAGCGGGGGCTCGGAATGAGCAGTTCTTC.

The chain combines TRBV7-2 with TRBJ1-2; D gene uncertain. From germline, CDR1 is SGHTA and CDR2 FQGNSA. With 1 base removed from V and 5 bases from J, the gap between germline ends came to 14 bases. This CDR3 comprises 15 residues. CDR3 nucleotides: TGTGCCAGCAGCTTAGGGGTTTGGGGATCTTATGGCTACACCTTC. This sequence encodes CASSLGVWGSYGYTF.

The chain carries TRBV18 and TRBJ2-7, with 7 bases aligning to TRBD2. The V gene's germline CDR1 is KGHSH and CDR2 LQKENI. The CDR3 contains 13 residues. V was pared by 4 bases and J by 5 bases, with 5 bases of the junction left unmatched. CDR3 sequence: CASSRYGGDEQYF. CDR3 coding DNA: TGTGCCAGCTCACGATATGGGGGGGACGAGCAGTACTTC.

CDR3 nucleotides: TGTGCCAGCAGCCTCAACGAGGGGACGATCTATGGCTACACCTTC. Encoded protein: CASSLNEGTIYGYTF. The rearrangement uses TRBV7-9 and TRBJ1-2; possible D gene TRBD1, 5 bases. This CDR3 comprises 15 residues. Trimming left V 5 bases short and J 4 bases short, with 17 bases between. Germline CDR1 SEHNR, CDR2 FQNEAQ (reference sequence). Looking up the rest from reference TRBV7-9 and TRBJ1-2 gives the full variable domain: DTGVSQNPRHKITKRGQNVTFRCDPISEHNRLYWYRQTLGQGPEFLTYFQNEAQLEKSRLLSDRFSAERPKGSFSTLEIQRTEQGDSAMYLCASSLNEGTIYGYTFGSGTRLTVV.

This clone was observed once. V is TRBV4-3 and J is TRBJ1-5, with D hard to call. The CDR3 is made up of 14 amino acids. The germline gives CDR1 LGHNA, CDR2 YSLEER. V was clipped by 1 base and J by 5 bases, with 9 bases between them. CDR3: CASSQGTDYQPQHF. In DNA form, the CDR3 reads TGCGCCAGCAGCCAAGGAACAGACTATCAGCCCCAGCATTTT.